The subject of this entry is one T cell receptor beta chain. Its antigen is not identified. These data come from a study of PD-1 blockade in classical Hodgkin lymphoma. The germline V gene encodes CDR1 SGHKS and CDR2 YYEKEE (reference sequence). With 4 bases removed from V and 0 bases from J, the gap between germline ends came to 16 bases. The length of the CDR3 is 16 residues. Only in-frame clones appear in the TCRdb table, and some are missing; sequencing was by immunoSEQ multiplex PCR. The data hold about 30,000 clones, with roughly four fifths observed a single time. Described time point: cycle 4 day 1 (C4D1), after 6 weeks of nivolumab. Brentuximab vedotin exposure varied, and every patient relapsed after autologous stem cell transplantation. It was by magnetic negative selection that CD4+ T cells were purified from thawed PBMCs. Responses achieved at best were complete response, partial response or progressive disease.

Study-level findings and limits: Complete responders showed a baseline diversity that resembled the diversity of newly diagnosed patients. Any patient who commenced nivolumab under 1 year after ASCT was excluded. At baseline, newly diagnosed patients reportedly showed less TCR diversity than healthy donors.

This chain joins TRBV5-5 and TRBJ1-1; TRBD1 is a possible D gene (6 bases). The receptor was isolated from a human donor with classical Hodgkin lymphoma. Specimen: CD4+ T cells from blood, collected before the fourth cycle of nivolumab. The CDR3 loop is CASSINSDRLNTEAFF. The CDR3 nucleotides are TGTGCCAGCAGCATTAATTCTGACAGGCTGAACACTGAAGCTTTCTTT.